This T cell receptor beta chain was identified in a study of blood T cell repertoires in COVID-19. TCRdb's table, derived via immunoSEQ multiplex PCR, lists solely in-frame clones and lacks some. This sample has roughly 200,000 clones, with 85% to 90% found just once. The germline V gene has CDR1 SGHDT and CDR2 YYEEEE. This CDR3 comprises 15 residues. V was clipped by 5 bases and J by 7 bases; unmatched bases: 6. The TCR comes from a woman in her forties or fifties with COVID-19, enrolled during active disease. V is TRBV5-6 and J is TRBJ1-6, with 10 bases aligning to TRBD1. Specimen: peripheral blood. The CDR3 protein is CASSWDRGFNSPLHF. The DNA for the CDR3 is TGTGCCAGCAGTTGGGACAGGGGATTCAATTCACCCCTCCACTTT.